The 5 T cell receptor beta chains reported below all come from one sample, sequenced in a study of blood T cell repertoires in COVID-19. Some clones are missing from TCRdb's copy, which holds only in-frame ones; the method was immunoSEQ multiplex PCR. The table lists 210,000 or so clones, about 83% of them singletons. The source material was peripheral blood. Source of these receptors: a woman in her 70s with active or convalescent COVID-19.

The chain joins TRBV7-9 to TRBJ2-7, with D possibly matching TRBD2 (5 bases). CDR3 length equals 12 residues. Germline-derived CDR1 and CDR2 are SEHNR and FQNEAQ (reference sequence). Trimming shortened V by 4 bases and J by 3 bases, and 7 bases separated the two germline ends. DNA of the CDR3: TGTGCCAGCAGCTCACTAGACTACGAGCAGTACTTC. It encodes CASSSLDYEQYF.

The chain is built from TRBV11-2 and TRBJ1-5; tentative D call: TRBD1 (6 bases). Germline V gene sequence: CDR1 SGHAT, CDR2 FQNNGV. V was clipped by 1 base and J by 6 bases, with 10 bases between them. The CDR3 sequence is 14 residues long. The chain's CDR3 is CASSLAGESQPQHF. In nucleotides, the CDR3 is TGTGCCAGCAGCTTAGCAGGGGAGAGTCAGCCCCAGCATTTT. The complete variable domain, with remaining parts taken from reference TRBV11-2 and TRBJ1-5, reads EAGVAQSPRYKIIEKRQSVAFWCNPISGHATLYWYQQILGQGPKLLIQFQNNGVVDDSQLPKDRFSAERLKGVDSTLKIQPAKLEDSAVYLCASSLAGESQPQHFGDGTRLSIL.

The chain employs TRBV6-5 and TRBJ2-7; 7 bases align to TRBD1. Per the germline V gene, CDR1 is MNHEY and CDR2 is SVGAGI. CDR3 length equals 15 residues. V dropped 5 bases and J dropped 0; count of bases not matched to a gene: 7. CDR3 sequence reads: CASSRQGLSSYEQYF. In DNA form, the CDR3 reads TGTGCCAGCAGTCGACAGGGCTTGAGCTCCTACGAGCAGTACTTC.

This chain joins TRBV19 and TRBJ2-1, with 9 bases matching TRBD2. The V gene end was trimmed by 7 bases and the J gene end by 6 bases; junction bases not matched to a gene: 4. The germline V gene has CDR1 LNHDA and CDR2 SQIVND (reference sequence). The CDR3 is 13 residues long. The CDR3 DNA is TGTGCCAGTAAAATTAGCGGGAGCAATGAGCAGTTCTTC. The encoded protein is CASKISGSNEQFF.

The V call is TRBV5-1, the J call TRBJ1-2; D gene unclear. Trimming pared 5 bases from V and 4 bases from J, leaving 18 bases between. The length of the CDR3 is 15 residues. The germline V gene encodes CDR1 SGHRS and CDR2 YFSETQ. CDR3 protein: CASRAGPANPYGYTF. Here the CDR3 DNA reads TGCGCCAGCAGGGCTGGGCCCGCTAACCCCTATGGCTACACCTTC.